This T cell receptor beta chain was sequenced for a study of OX40 agonist ivuxolimab in advanced cancers. Repertoires were generated with immunoSEQ multiplex PCR, while TCRdb's copy carries only in-frame clones and drops some. The top ten hold about 0.78% of the sample, which has some 82,000 clones, around 88% seen once. With 3 bases removed from V and 3 bases from J, the gap between germline ends came to 9 bases. Germline values: CDR1 SGHAT, CDR2 FQDESV (reference sequence). CDR3 size: 14 residues. This TCR derives from an adult with an advanced solid tumor such as melanoma, head and neck, liver or kidney cancer. The input for sequencing was CD4+ or CD8+ T cells sorted from blood, taken in a trial of the OX40 agonist ivuxolimab. The V and J genes are TRBV11-1 and TRBJ2-1; D is ambiguous. Here the CDR3 reads CASSLSSVYNEQFF. The CDR3, as DNA: TGTGCCAGCAGCTTGAGCAGCGTCTACAATGAGCAGTTCTTC.